A selection of T cell receptor beta chains follows, all from one sample in a study of T cells in localized non-small cell lung cancer. The protocol was immunoSEQ multiplex PCR, while the TCRdb copy is restricted to in-frame clones and leaves out a portion. The profile shows over 30,000 clones, roughly 80% of them singletons. The material was peripheral blood, obtained before any cancer treatment. All receptors come from a male donor at least 60 years old with stage II squamous cell lung carcinoma. Each CDR3 is given with its conserved first and last residue. A D gene is named only where the DNA matches it firmly. Some rows mark clone size as missing; the rest say once, few, many or name a class of expanded clone.

TRBJ2-6	TRBV2	16	TRBD1	.	CASRDRATSGANVLTF	TGTGCCAGCAGGGACAGGGCAACCTCTGGGGCCAACGTCCTGACTTTC
TRBJ2-5	TRBV2	13	.	once	CASGRQLEQTQYF	TGTGCCAGCGGAAGACAGCTCGAACAGACCCAGTACTTC
TRBJ1-1	TRBV5-1	14	TRBD1	.	CASSWGQSSAEAFF	TGCGCCAGCAGCTGGGGACAGAGTAGCGCTGAAGCTTTCTTT
TRBJ1-1	TRBV5-1	14	.	.	CASSWFKGSTEAFF	TGCGCCAGCAGCTGGTTTAAGGGGAGCACTGAAGCTTTCTTT
TRBJ1-2	TRBV30	14	TRBD1	.	CACPGQGGVGGYTF	TGTGCCTGTCCAGGACAGGGGGGGGTTGGAGGCTACACCTTC
TRBJ2-1	TRBV4-2	15	.	.	CASSQDGGTLNEQFF	TGTGCCAGCAGCCAAGATGGGGGGACTCTCAATGAGCAGTTCTTC
TRBJ1-3	TRBV11-2	14	.	.	CASGLGGRPATIYF	TGTGCCAGCGGCTTAGGGGGGCGCCCGGCCACCATATATTTT
TRBJ2-7	TRBV28	11	.	.	CASREGYEQYF	TGTGCCAGCAGAGAGGGCTACGAGCAGTACTTC
TRBJ1-1	TRBV7-9	15	.	.	CASSSTQQGSTEAFF	TGTGCCAGCAGTTCGACCCAACAGGGATCCACTGAAGCTTTCTTT
TRBJ1-2	TRBV7-9	14	TRBD1	.	CASRGSGTEYGYTF	TGTGCCAGCAGGGGATCCGGGACAGAGTATGGCTACACCTTC
TRBJ1-5	TRBV19	13	.	few	CASSIGGTQPQHF	TGTGCCAGTAGTATCGGGGGCACCCAGCCCCAGCATTTT
TRBJ2-1	TRBV6-1	12	.	.	CASKSSAGEQFF	TGTGCCAGCAAGTCTTCCGCGGGTGAGCAGTTCTTC
TRBJ1-6	TRBV2	14	.	.	CASSLPGTGSPLHF	TGTGCCAGCAGTCTCCCGGGTACGGGATCACCCCTCCACTTT
TRBJ2-7	TRBV6-5	13	TRBD1	.	CASKGQDLRGQYF	TGTGCCAGCAAGGGACAGGACCTACGAGGGCAGTACTTC
TRBJ1-2	TRBV27	13	.	.	CASSFPSGYGYTF	TGTGCCAGCAGTTTCCCTTCGGGGTATGGCTACACCTTC